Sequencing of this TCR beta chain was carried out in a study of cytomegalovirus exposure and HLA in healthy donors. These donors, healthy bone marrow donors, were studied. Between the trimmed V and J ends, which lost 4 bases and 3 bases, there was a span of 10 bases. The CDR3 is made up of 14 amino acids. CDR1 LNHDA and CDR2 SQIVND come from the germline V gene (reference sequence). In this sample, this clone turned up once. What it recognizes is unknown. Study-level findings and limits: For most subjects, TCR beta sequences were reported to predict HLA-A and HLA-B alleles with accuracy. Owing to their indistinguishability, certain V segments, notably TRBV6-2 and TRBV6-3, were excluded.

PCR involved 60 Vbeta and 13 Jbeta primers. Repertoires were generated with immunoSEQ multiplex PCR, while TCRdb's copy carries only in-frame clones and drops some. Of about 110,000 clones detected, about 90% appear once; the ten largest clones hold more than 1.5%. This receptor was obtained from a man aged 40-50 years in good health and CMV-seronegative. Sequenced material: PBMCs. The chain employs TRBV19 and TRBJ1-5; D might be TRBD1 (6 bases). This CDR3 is CASSKQGVNQPQHF. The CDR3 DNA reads TGTGCCAGTAGTAAACAGGGCGTCAATCAGCCCCAGCATTTT. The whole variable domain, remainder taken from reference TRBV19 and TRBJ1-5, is DGGITQSPKYLFRKEGQNVTLSCEQNLNHDAMYWYRQDPGQGLRLIYYSQIVNDFQKGDIAEGYSVSREKKESFPLTVTSAQKNPTAFYLCASSKQGVNQPQHFGDGTRLSIL.